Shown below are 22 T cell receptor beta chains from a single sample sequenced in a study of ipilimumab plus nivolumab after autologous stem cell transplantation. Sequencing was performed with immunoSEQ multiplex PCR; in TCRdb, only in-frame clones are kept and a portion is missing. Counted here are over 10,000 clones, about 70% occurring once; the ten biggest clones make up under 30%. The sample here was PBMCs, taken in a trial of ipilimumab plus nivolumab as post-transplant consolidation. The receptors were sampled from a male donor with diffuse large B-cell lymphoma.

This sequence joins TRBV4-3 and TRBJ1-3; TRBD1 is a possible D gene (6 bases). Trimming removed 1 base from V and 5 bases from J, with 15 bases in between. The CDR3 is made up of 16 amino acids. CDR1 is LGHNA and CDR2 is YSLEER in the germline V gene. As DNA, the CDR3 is TGCGCCAGCAGCCAAGGGGAAGGACAGAGAAGAAACACCATATATTTT. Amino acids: CASSQGEGQRRNTIYF.

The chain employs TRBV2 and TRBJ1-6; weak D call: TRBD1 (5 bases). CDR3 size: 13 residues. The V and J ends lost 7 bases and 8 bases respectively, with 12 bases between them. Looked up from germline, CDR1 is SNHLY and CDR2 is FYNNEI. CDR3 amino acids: CASNAGRDSPLHF. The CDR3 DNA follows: TGTGCCAGCAACGCAGGGAGGGATTCACCCCTCCACTTT.

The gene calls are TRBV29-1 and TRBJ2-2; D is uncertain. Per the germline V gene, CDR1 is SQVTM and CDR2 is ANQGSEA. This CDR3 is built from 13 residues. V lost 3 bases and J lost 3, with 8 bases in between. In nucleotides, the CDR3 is TGCAGCGTTGATAACGGTTACACCGGGGAGCTGTTTTTT. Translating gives CSVDNGYTGELFF.

The CDR3 DNA reads TGTGCCAGTAGTATAGAGGGCGGTAGCAATCAGCCCCAGCATTTT. Its translation: CASSIEGGSNQPQHF. The rearrangement joins TRBV19 to TRBJ1-5; D ambiguous. V shed 0 bases and J shed 0 bases, with 6 bases lying between them. There are 15 residues in the CDR3. From germline, CDR1 is LNHDA and CDR2 SQIVND (reference sequence).

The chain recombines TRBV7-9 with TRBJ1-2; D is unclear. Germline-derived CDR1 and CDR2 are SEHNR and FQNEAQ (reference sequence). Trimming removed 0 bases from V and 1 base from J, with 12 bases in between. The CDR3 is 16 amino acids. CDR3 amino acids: CASSLAVGRLNYGYTF. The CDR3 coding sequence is TGTGCCAGCAGCTTAGCGGTTGGGAGACTTAACTATGGCTACACCTTC.

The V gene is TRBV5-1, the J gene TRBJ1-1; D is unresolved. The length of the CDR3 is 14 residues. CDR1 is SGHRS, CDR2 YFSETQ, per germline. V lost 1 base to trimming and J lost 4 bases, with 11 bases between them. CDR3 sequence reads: CASSLNRKSTEAFF. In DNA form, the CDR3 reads TGCGCCAGCAGCTTGAACAGAAAGAGCACTGAAGCTTTCTTT.

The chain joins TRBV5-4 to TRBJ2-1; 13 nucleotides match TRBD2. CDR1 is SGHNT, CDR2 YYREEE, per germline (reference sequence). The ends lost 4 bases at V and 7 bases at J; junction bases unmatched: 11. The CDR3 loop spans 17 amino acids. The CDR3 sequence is CASSPGLAGDFNNEQFF. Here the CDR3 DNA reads TGTGCCAGCAGCCCCGGACTAGCGGGAGATTTTAATAATGAGCAGTTCTTC.

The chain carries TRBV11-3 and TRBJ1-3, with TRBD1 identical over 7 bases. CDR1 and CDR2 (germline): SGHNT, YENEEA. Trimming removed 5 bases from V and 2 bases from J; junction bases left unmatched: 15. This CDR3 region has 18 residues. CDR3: CASSGGTAIPSTGNTIYF. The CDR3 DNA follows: TGTGCCAGCAGCGGAGGGACAGCAATACCTTCTACTGGAAACACCATATATTTT.

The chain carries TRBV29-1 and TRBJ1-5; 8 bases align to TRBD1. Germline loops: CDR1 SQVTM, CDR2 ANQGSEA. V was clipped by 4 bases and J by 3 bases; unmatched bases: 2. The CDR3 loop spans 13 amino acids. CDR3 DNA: TGCAGCGTTGGGACAGGGATCAATCAGCCCCAGCATTTT. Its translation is CSVGTGINQPQHF.

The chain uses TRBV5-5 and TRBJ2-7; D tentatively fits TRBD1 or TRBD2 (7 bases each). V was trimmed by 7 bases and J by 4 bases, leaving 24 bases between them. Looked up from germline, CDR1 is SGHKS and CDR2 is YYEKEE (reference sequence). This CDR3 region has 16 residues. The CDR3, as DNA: TGTGCCAGCGGCAAGGGGGCGGGGGAGTTGTCTTACGAGCAGTACTTC. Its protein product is CASGKGAGELSYEQYF. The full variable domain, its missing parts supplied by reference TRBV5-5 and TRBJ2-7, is DAGVTQSPTHLIKTRGQQVTLRCSPISGHKSVSWYQQVLGQGPQFIFQYYEKEERGRGNFPDRFSARQFPNYSSELNVNALLLGDSALYLCASGKGAGELSYEQYFGPGTRLTVT.

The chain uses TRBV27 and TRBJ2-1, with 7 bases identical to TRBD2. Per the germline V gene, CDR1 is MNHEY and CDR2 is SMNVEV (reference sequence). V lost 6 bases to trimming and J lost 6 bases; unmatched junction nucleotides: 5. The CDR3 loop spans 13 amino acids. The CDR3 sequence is CASSDSGGNEQFF. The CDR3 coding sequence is TGTGCCAGCAGCGATTCGGGAGGCAATGAGCAGTTCTTC.

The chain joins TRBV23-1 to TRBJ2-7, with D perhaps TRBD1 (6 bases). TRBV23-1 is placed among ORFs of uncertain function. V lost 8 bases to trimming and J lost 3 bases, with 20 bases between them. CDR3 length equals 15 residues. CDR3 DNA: TGCGCCAGCTCCCCTTGGGACGCAGGGGACTACGAGCAGTACTTC. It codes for CASSPWDAGDYEQYF.

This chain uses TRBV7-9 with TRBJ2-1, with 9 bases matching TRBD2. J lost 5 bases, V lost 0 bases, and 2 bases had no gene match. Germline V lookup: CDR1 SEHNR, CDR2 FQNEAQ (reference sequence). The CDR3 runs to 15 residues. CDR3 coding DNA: TGTGCCAGCAGCTTAGCGACTAGCGGAAACAATGAGCAGTTCTTC. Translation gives CASSLATSGNNEQFF.

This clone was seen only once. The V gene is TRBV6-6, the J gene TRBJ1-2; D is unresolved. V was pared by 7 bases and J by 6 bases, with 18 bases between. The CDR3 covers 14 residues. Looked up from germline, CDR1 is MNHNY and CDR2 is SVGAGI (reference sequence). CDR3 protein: CASTDRWQDHGYTF. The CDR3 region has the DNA TGTGCCAGCACCGACCGGTGGCAGGACCATGGCTACACCTTC.

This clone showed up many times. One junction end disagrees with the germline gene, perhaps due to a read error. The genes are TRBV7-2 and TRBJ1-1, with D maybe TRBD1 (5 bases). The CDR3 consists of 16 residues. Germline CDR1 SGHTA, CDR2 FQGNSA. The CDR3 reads CASSQEGQLMNTEAFF. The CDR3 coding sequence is TGCGCCAGCAGCCAAGAGGGGCAACTCATGAACACTGAAGCTTTCTTT.

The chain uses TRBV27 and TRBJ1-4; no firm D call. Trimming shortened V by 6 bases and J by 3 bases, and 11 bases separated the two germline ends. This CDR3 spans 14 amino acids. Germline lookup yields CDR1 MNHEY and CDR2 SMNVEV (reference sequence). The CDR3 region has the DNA TGTGCCAGCAGCTCTATACGGTCTAATGAAAAACTGTTTTTT. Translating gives CASSSIRSNEKLFF.

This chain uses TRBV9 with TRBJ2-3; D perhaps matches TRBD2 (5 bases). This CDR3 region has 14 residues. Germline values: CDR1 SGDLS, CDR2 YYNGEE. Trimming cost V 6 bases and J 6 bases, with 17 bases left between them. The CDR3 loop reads CASKPSGLSDTQYF. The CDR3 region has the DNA TGTGCCAGCAAACCCAGCGGACTTTCGGATACGCAGTATTTT.

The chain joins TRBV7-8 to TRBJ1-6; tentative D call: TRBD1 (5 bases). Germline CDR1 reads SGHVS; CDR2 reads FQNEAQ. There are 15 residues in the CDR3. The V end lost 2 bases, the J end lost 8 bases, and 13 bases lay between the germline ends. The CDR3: CASSLWRGQDSPLHF. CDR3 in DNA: TGTGCCAGCAGCTTATGGAGGGGCCAAGATTCACCCCTCCACTTT.

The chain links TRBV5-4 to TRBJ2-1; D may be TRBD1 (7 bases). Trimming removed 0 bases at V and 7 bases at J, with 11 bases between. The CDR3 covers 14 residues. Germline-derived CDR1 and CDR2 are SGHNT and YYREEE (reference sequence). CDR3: CASSLVAGGNEQFF. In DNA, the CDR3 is TGTGCCAGCAGCTTGGTTGCAGGGGGGAATGAGCAGTTCTTC.

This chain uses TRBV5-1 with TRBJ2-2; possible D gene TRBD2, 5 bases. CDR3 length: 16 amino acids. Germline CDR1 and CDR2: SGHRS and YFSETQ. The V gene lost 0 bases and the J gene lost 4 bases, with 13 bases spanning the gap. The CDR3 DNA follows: TGCGCCAGCAGCTTGGAGCCCGGGGTTAGCACCGGGGAGCTGTTTTTT. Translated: CASSLEPGVSTGELFF.

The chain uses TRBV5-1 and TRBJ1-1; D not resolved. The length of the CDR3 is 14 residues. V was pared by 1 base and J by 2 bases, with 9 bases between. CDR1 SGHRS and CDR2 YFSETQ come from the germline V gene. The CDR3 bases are TGCGCCAGCAGCTTGTCCAGATATAACACTGAAGCTTTCTTT. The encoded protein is CASSLSRYNTEAFF.

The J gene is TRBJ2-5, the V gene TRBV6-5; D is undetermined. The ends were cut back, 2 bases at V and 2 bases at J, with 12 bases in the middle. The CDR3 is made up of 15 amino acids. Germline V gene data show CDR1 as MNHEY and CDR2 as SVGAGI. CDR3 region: CASSYLNGVQETQYF. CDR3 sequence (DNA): TGTGCCAGCAGTTACCTTAATGGGGTTCAAGAGACCCAGTACTTC.